These 31 T cell receptor beta chains were all obtained from the same sample, sequenced in a study of T cell changes during pregnancy in multiple sclerosis. Method: immunoSEQ multiplex PCR; TCRdb's copy keeps in-frame clones and lacks some. The data contain 95,000 to 110,000 clones, roughly 92% of them singletons. Sequenced here: peripheral blood, sampled in the third trimester of pregnancy. Source of these receptors: a female donor in good health, enrolled as a control in a pregnancy study.

The chain carries TRBV11-3 and TRBJ2-7, with a tentative D call TRBD2 (5 bases). The CDR3 extends over 13 amino acids. V was pared by 4 bases and J by 0 bases, with 7 bases between. Germline values: CDR1 SGHNT, CDR2 YENEEA. CDR3 DNA sequence: TGTGCCAGCAGCTACGGAGGCTCCTACGAGCAGTACTTC. Its translation is CASSYGGSYEQYF.

V gene TRBV6-1 combines with J gene TRBJ2-3; a weak D match, TRBD2 (6 bases). CDR1 MNHNS and CDR2 SASEGT come from the germline V gene. V gave up 7 bases and J gave up 0 bases, with 14 bases separating them. The CDR3 is made up of 15 amino acids. Here the CDR3 DNA reads TGTGCCAGCATGATCCCGGGACTTAGCACAGATACGCAGTATTTT. Translated, it gives CASMIPGLSTDTQYF.

This sequence joins TRBV4-3 and TRBJ1-2; 8 positions agree with TRBD1. The germline CDR1 and CDR2 sequences are LGHNA and YSLEER. This CDR3 comprises 15 residues. V was clipped by 4 bases and J by 4 bases; unmatched bases: 8. The CDR3 sequence is CASSPWTGLGYGYTF. The CDR3 nucleotides read TGCGCCAGCAGCCCTTGGACAGGGCTAGGCTATGGCTACACCTTC.

This rearrangement joins TRBV21-1 to TRBJ2-7; the D call of TRBD2 is as the table states it, not checked on the DNA. TRBV21-1 has pseudogene status. CDR3 length equals 15 residues. The CDR3 here is CASSKDPGCTYEQYF. The CDR3 region has the DNA TGTGCCAGCAGCAAAGACCCGGGGTGTACTTACGAGCAGTACTTC.

The chain is built from TRBV6-1 and TRBJ1-1; possibly TRBD1 for D (6 bases). Trimming removed 6 bases from V and 0 bases from J, with 11 bases in between. The CDR3 is 14 amino acids. Germline V gene data show CDR1 as MNHNS and CDR2 as SASEGT. The CDR3 is CASRWTALNTEAFF. CDR3 DNA: TGTGCCAGCAGATGGACAGCCCTGAACACTGAAGCTTTCTTT.

The genes are TRBV5-5 and TRBJ1-5; no clear D gene. CDR1 is SGHKS, CDR2 YYEKEE, per germline (reference sequence). Trimming stripped 4 bases from V and 0 bases from J, with 8 bases between. This CDR3 comprises 14 residues. The CDR3 loop reads CASSLGFSNQPQHF. In nucleotides, the CDR3 is TGTGCCAGCAGCCTCGGGTTTAGCAATCAGCCCCAGCATTTT.

The chain combines TRBV6-1 with TRBJ2-2; 10 positions agree with TRBD2. Per germline, CDR1 MNHNS and CDR2 SASEGT. Trimming cost V 2 bases and J 4 bases; bases outside gene matches: 4. The CDR3 spans 16 residues. Here the CDR3 reads CASSERRTSGTGELFF. CDR3 in DNA: TGTGCCAGCAGTGAAAGGAGGACTAGCGGCACCGGGGAGCTGTTTTTT.

This clone has just one count. In nucleotides, the CDR3 is TGTGCCATCAGCGGGTCAAATTCGAACACTGAAGCTTTCTTT. Its translation is CAISGSNSNTEAFF. The chain employs TRBV10-3 and TRBJ1-1; D ambiguous. The germline V gene has CDR1 ENHRY and CDR2 SYGVKD. Trimming stripped 6 bases from V and 1 base from J, with 12 bases between. The CDR3 sequence is 14 residues long.

The chain couples TRBV6-4 to TRBJ2-3, with D hard to call. V was trimmed by 0 bases and J by 7 bases, leaving 14 bases between them. Germline lookup yields CDR1 MRHNA and CDR2 SNTAGT. The CDR3 spans 15 residues. Here the CDR3 reads CASSDSNQVYHTQYF. Written as DNA, the CDR3 is TGTGCCAGCAGTGACTCGAATCAGGTCTATCATACGCAGTATTTT.

V is TRBV30 and J is TRBJ2-7, with 7 nucleotides matching TRBD1. Trimming cost V 3 bases and J 3 bases; bases outside gene matches: 8. CDR1 is GTSNPN and CDR2 is SVGIG in the germline V gene (reference sequence). The CDR3 totals 14 residues. CDR3 bases: TGTGCCTGGAGAACAGGGGACCTAAACTACGAGCAGTACTTC. Translating it yields CAWRTGDLNYEQYF.

The V call is TRBV2, the J call TRBJ2-7; TRBD1 aligns across 9 bases. The V segment lost 7 bases and the J segment 6 bases; nucleotides outside the gene matches: 10. Germline V CDR1 and CDR2: SNHLY, FYNNEI. This CDR3 spans 14 amino acids. CDR3 sequence (DNA): TGTGCCAGCATTAGGGGACAGGGAGCTGCCGAGCAGTACTTC. Translated: CASIRGQGAAEQYF.

The rearrangement joins TRBV11-1 to TRBJ2-2, with 9 bases identical to TRBD1. Germline loops: CDR1 SGHAT, CDR2 FQDESV (reference sequence). This CDR3 spans 15 amino acids. Trimming took 5 bases from V and 4 from J; bases not matched to a gene: 5. The CDR3 reads CASSRGTGSTGELFF. CDR3 sequence (DNA): TGTGCCAGCAGCCGGGGGACAGGGAGCACCGGGGAGCTGTTTTTT. The variable domain in full, with the rest retrieved from reference TRBV11-1 and TRBJ2-2, is EAEVAQSPRYKITEKSQAVAFWCDPISGHATLYWYRQILGQGPELLVQFQDESVVDDSQLPKDRFSAERLKGVDSTLKIQPAELGDSAMYLCASSRGTGSTGELFFGEGSRLTVL.

The chain employs TRBV6-5 and TRBJ1-1; TRBD1 agrees at 7 bases. This CDR3 is 15 amino acids long. CDR1 is MNHEY and CDR2 is SVGAGI in the germline V gene. V shed 6 bases and J 0 bases; nucleotides not matched to a gene: 7. This CDR3 is CASSPTGILNTEAFF. CDR3 nucleotides: TGTGCCAGCAGCCCGACAGGGATTTTGAACACTGAAGCTTTCTTT.

The CDR3 spells CASSRSGGDEAFF. As DNA, the CDR3 is TGTGCCAGCAGTCGGTCAGGGGGCGATGAAGCTTTCTTT. The chain joins TRBV7-3 to TRBJ1-1; 8 bases map to TRBD1. Germline V gene lookup returns CDR1 SGHTA and CDR2 FQGTGA. CDR3 length: 13 amino acids. V lost 6 bases, J lost 7 bases, and 7 bases stayed unmatched.

The J gene is TRBJ1-6, the V gene TRBV5-6; 8 bases line up with TRBD1. This CDR3 is 18 amino acids long. Germline V gene lookup returns CDR1 SGHDT and CDR2 YYEEEE. V lost 4 bases, J lost 0 bases, and 9 bases stayed unmatched. The CDR3 sequence: CASSQTGAMSSYNSPLHF. As DNA, the CDR3 is TGTGCCAGCAGCCAGACAGGGGCGATGAGCTCCTATAATTCACCCCTCCACTTT.

The chain links TRBV6-5 to TRBJ1-5; D is undetermined. The CDR3 spans 14 residues. CDR1 MNHEY and CDR2 SVGAGI come from the germline V gene. V lost 6 bases to trimming and J lost 7 bases, with 16 bases between them. CDR3 residues: CASSPTEGSQPQHF. DNA for the CDR3: TGTGCCAGCAGCCCAACAGAAGGGAGCCAGCCCCAGCATTTT.

The CDR3 protein is CASSWDSSYEQYF. The DNA for the CDR3 is TGCGCCAGCAGCTGGGACAGCTCCTACGAGCAGTACTTC. The chain combines TRBV5-1 with TRBJ2-7, with TRBD1 matching over 7 bases. The V segment lost 3 bases and the J segment 0 bases; nucleotides outside the gene matches: 0. Germline V lookup: CDR1 SGHRS, CDR2 YFSETQ. The CDR3 extends over 13 amino acids.

This clone was counted once. The rearrangement joins TRBV5-1 to TRBJ1-1; 8 positions agree with TRBD1. Looked up from germline, CDR1 is SGHRS and CDR2 is YFSETQ. This CDR3 has 14 amino acids. With V trimmed by 5 bases and J by 3 bases, 6 bases remained unmatched. CDR3 coding DNA: TGCGCCAGCAGACAAGACAGGGGATACACTGAAGCTTTCTTT. It specifies CASRQDRGYTEAFF.

This sequence joins TRBV6-5 and TRBJ1-6; D unclear. CDR1 and CDR2 from the germline V gene are MNHEY and SVGAGI. CDR3 length: 14 amino acids. The ends were cut back, 2 bases at V and 8 bases at J, with 10 bases in the middle. In DNA, the CDR3 is TGTGCCAGCAGTTACCTCGACGGGTATTCACCCCTCCACTTT. Translation gives CASSYLDGYSPLHF.

CDR3 sequence (DNA): TGTGCCAGCAGTAGGGGGGGTTATGGCTACACCTTC. Translation: CASSRGGYGYTF. This sequence joins TRBV6-5 and TRBJ1-2; maybe TRBD1 (6 bases). The CDR3 is 12 amino acids. Germline-derived CDR1 and CDR2 are MNHEY and SVGAGI. The V end lost 5 bases, the J end lost 5 bases, and 9 bases lay between the germline ends.

The chain has TRBV5-1 and TRBJ2-7; possibly TRBD2 for D (5 bases). With 1 base removed from V and 3 bases from J, the gap between germline ends came to 14 bases. CDR3 size: 15 residues. CDR1 SGHRS and CDR2 YFSETQ come from the germline V gene. DNA of the CDR3: TGCGCCAGCAGCTTGCTTGGGAGTATTGACTACGAGCAGTACTTC. This gives the protein CASSLLGSIDYEQYF. Complete variable domain (other parts from reference TRBV5-1 and TRBJ2-7): KAGVTQTPRYLIKTRGQQVTLSCSPISGHRSVSWYQQTPGQGLQFLFEYFSETQRNKGNFPGRFSGRQFSNSRSEMNVSTLELGDSALYLCASSLLGSIDYEQYFGPGTRLTVT.

V gene TRBV11-2 combines with J gene TRBJ2-3; the match to TRBD2 covers 13 bases. Germline CDR1 SGHAT, CDR2 FQNNGV. The J segment lost 3 bases and the V segment lost 5 bases, leaving 8 bases of the junction unmatched. This CDR3 has 17 amino acids. CDR3 in DNA: TGTGCCAGCAGCCGCCCACTAGCGGGGGGGGGAACAGATACGCAGTATTTT. Translation: CASSRPLAGGGTDTQYF.

V gene TRBV18 combines with J gene TRBJ2-7; tentative D call: TRBD1 (6 bases). This CDR3 spans 17 amino acids. Trimming removed 6 bases from V and 1 base from J, with 22 bases in between. Germline loops: CDR1 KGHSH, CDR2 LQKENI. CDR3 sequence: CASSQTEQGRSSYEQYF. The DNA of the CDR3 is TGTGCCAGCTCTCAGACAGAACAGGGTAGAAGTTCCTACGAGCAGTACTTC.

The chain uses TRBV25-1 and TRBJ2-7; a weak D match, TRBD2 (5 bases). The CDR3 length is 14 residues. Trimming removed 3 bases from V and 3 bases from J, with 12 bases in between. The germline CDR1 and CDR2 sequences are MGHDK and SYGVNS. The CDR3 here is CASSDPSGSYEQYF. CDR3 coding DNA: TGTGCCAGCAGTGACCCAAGTGGGAGCTACGAGCAGTACTTC.

The chain recombines TRBV9 with TRBJ2-3, with 11 bases lining up with TRBD2. This CDR3 comprises 16 residues. The germline gives CDR1 SGDLS, CDR2 YYNGEE. V dropped 0 bases and J dropped 3; count of bases not matched to a gene: 3. CDR3 nucleotides: TGTGCCAGCAGCGTAGGCGGGACTAGCGGTACAGATACGCAGTATTTT. It specifies CASSVGGTSGTDTQYF.

This CDR3 reads CASSGERWGLSGANVLTF. The CDR3 region has the DNA TGTGCCAGCAGCGGGGAACGCTGGGGCCTCTCTGGGGCCAACGTCCTGACTTTC. The chain is built from TRBV9 and TRBJ2-6; the D gene is possibly TRBD1 (5 bases). Germline V gene sequence: CDR1 SGDLS, CDR2 YYNGEE. Trimming cost V 3 bases and J 0 bases, with 16 bases left between them. This CDR3 spans 18 amino acids.

The rearrangement uses TRBV11-1 and TRBJ1-6; 7 nucleotides match TRBD1. CDR1 SGHAT and CDR2 FQDESV come from the germline V gene (reference sequence). This CDR3 is 14 amino acids long. J was trimmed by 6 bases and V by 5 bases; bases with no gene match: 4. CDR3 sequence: CASSPGQINSPLHF. In DNA form, the CDR3 reads TGTGCCAGCAGCCCGGGACAGATTAATTCACCCCTCCACTTT.

The CDR3 spells CASSQDGDSRNSPLHF. As DNA, the CDR3 is TGCGCCAGCAGCCAAGATGGGGACAGCCGCAATTCACCCCTCCACTTT. This chain joins TRBV4-1 and TRBJ1-6; 7 bases align to TRBD1. This CDR3 has 16 residues. CDR1 is MGHRA, CDR2 YSYEKL, per germline. V lost 0 bases and J lost 7; bases outside the gene matches: 6.

J is TRBJ1-1 and V is TRBV7-2, with D possibly matching TRBD1 (6 bases). CDR1 is SGHTA, CDR2 FQGNSA, per germline. This CDR3 spans 11 amino acids. V gave up 3 bases and J gave up 10 bases, with 9 bases separating them. The CDR3 DNA follows: TGTGCCAGCAGCTTCGGGGACACAGCTTTCTTT. Translation gives CASSFGDTAFF.

This clone was recorded once. The rearrangement uses TRBV27 and TRBJ2-3; D unclear. The V end lost 4 bases, the J end lost 2 bases, and 10 bases lay between the germline ends. The CDR3 has 14 amino acids. Germline V gene lookup returns CDR1 MNHEY and CDR2 SMNVEV (reference sequence). Here the CDR3 reads CASSSQITTDTQYF. The CDR3 DNA sequence: TGTGCCAGCAGTTCCCAGATAACCACAGATACGCAGTATTTT.

The V call is TRBV5-1, the J call TRBJ1-1; 7 bases are a match to TRBD1. Germline trimming cut 4 bases from V and 0 bases from J; bases unmatched to any gene: 3. The CDR3 is made up of 14 amino acids. Germline V gene sequence: CDR1 SGHRS, CDR2 YFSETQ. Written as DNA, the CDR3 is TGCGCCAGCAGCCCGGACAGGTTGAACACTGAAGCTTTCTTT. Its translation is CASSPDRLNTEAFF.